This T cell receptor (beta chain) was observed in a study of cytomegalovirus exposure and HLA in healthy donors. Overall study results and limits: In vitro checks showed that three CMV-associated chains really do target CMV antigens. Associated with cytomegalovirus, according to the listing, were 150 to 200 TCR beta chains.

This PCR relied on a set of 60 Vbeta primers and 13 Jbeta primers. Original methodology: An analysis that came later counted some 81 million unique TCR beta chains, approximately 9.9 million shared. Sequenced by immunoSEQ multiplex PCR; TCRdb stores in-frame clones only, minus some. V and J calls and clone size follow that table, whereas D and trimming were derived from the DNA. This sample has roughly 120,000 clones, with 60% to 70% found just once. V was trimmed by 0 bases and J by 0 bases, leaving 3 bases between them. Germline CDR1 and CDR2: SGHTA and FQGTGA. The CDR3 sequence is 13 residues long. Concerning this clone itself: The antigen remains unidentified. Other DNA sequences in the sample encode the same CDR3.

The rearrangement uses TRBV7-3 and TRBJ2-7; D not certain. The clonotype comes from a woman aged 40 to 49 in good health and CMV-seropositive. Sequenced material: PBMCs. CDR3 protein: CASSLTSSYEQYF. The CDR3 nucleotides are TGTGCCAGCAGCTTAACCAGCTCCTACGAGCAGTACTTC.